This TCR delta chain was found in a study of gamma-delta T cells after stem cell transplantation. TCRdb redid clone calling on the RT-PCR reads using CATT. The sample comprises a few thousand delta-chain clones, around 4.1% of which are singletons, and around two fifths rests with the top ten. With respect to this clone: At residue 14, the TCRdb protein and translated DNA are inconsistent; the protein given comes from the DNA.

The TCR originated in a human donor. It is not recorded whose cells these are; they may come from a transplant donor. The source material was gamma-delta T cells.

CDR3 coding DNA: TGTGCCTGTGACACCCTACTGGGGGATAGGGGCACCGATAACCTCATCTTT. The encoded protein is CACDTLLGDRGTDNLIF. The chain recombines TRDV2 with TRDJ1; 11 positions match TRDD3. The CDR3 loop spans 17 amino acids. The germline CDR1 and CDR2 sequences are GEAIGNYY and EKD.